These T cell receptor beta chains were read from a single sample in a study of blood T cell repertoires in COVID-19. Assay: immunoSEQ multiplex PCR; the TCRdb copy retains only in-frame clones and omits some. The sample lists over 250,000 clones; about four fifths were seen once. Material: peripheral blood. These receptor sequences come from a woman in her 50s who had recovered from COVID-19. CDR3s include the opening cysteine and the closing phenylalanine or tryptophan. Each record gives: J gene, V gene, clone size, D gene, CDR3 DNA, CDR3 protein. The D gene is left open where the match is weak. For some rows the clone size is stated as once, few or many, or as a class when expanded; others skip it.

J gene: TRBJ2-1; V gene: TRBV7-2; clone size: .; D gene: .; CDR3 DNA: TGTGCCAGCAGCTTCGGGAGCTCCTACAATGAGCAGTTCTTC; CDR3 protein: CASSFGSSYNEQFF
J gene: TRBJ2-7; V gene: TRBV28; clone size: .; D gene: .; CDR3 DNA: TGTGCCAGCGGAATGGGCCCCGGCGACGACGAGCAGTACTTC; CDR3 protein: CASGMGPGDDEQYF
J gene: TRBJ2-3; V gene: TRBV9; clone size: .; D gene: .; CDR3 DNA: TGTGCCAGCAGCGTAGGTTGGGGGGGCCGGCCAGATACGCAGTATTTT; CDR3 protein: CASSVGWGGRPDTQYF
J gene: TRBJ1-2; V gene: TRBV7-2; clone size: once; D gene: .; CDR3 DNA: TGTGCCAGCAGCTTGGCCTCAGGGGCCCTTAACTATGGCTACACCTTC; CDR3 protein: CASSLASGALNYGYTF
J gene: TRBJ2-7; V gene: TRBV30; clone size: .; D gene: TRBD2; CDR3 DNA: TGTGCCTGGAGTGTAATTTCAAGCGGGAGGGCCTACGAGCAGTACTTC; CDR3 protein: CAWSVISSGRAYEQYF
J gene: TRBJ1-2; V gene: TRBV30; clone size: .; D gene: TRBD1; CDR3 DNA: TGTGCCTGGAGGACAGGGAGCAACTATGGCTACACCTTC; CDR3 protein: CAWRTGSNYGYTF
J gene: TRBJ2-7; V gene: TRBV18; clone size: .; D gene: .; CDR3 DNA: TGTGCCAGCTCACAGGTCACCGGGAAGGGCGGCTCCTACGAGCAGTACTTC; CDR3 protein: CASSQVTGKGGSYEQYF
J gene: TRBJ2-7; V gene: TRBV5-6; clone size: few; D gene: TRBD2; CDR3 DNA: TGTGCCAGCAGCTTGAATGGTGCGGGGGACGAGCAGTACTTC; CDR3 protein: CASSLNGAGDEQYF
J gene: TRBJ1-1; V gene: TRBV7-8; clone size: .; D gene: .; CDR3 DNA: TGTGCCAGCAGCCTCGACAGCTCTTACACTGAAGCTTTCTTT; CDR3 protein: CASSLDSSYTEAFF
J gene: TRBJ1-1; V gene: TRBV6-5; clone size: .; D gene: .; CDR3 DNA: TGTGCCAGCCCTTCTTTTACCGGGGTAGCTTTCTTT; CDR3 protein: CASPSFTGVAFF
J gene: TRBJ1-1; V gene: TRBV19; clone size: .; D gene: .; CDR3 DNA: TGTGCCAGTATGTCAGGGCACTTCGCTCTAAACACTGAAGCTTTCTTT; CDR3 protein: CASMSGHFALNTEAFF
J gene: TRBJ1-4; V gene: TRBV15; clone size: .; D gene: TRBD1; CDR3 DNA: TGTGCCACCAGCAGAGGGACAGGGAAAGAGGAAAAACTGTTTTTT; CDR3 protein: CATSRGTGKEEKLFF
J gene: TRBJ2-1; V gene: TRBV12-5; clone size: .; D gene: TRBD2; CDR3 DNA: TGTGCTAGTGGCCTGAGCGGGAGCAATGAGCAGTTCTTC; CDR3 protein: CASGLSGSNEQFF
J gene: TRBJ2-2; V gene: TRBV3-1/TRBV3-2; clone size: .; D gene: .; CDR3 DNA: TGTGCCAGCAGCCAAGAGGGCAACACCGGGGAGCTGTTTTTT; CDR3 protein: CASSQEGNTGELFF
J gene: TRBJ1-2; V gene: TRBV28; clone size: .; D gene: TRBD1; CDR3 DNA: TGTGCCAGCAGTTCCACCGGACAGGGGGGTGGCTACACCTTC; CDR3 protein: CASSSTGQGGGYTF
J gene: TRBJ2-2; V gene: TRBV7-2; clone size: .; D gene: .; CDR3 DNA: TGTGCCAGCAGCTTAAATAGTTTGACCGGGGAGCTGTTTTTT; CDR3 protein: CASSLNSLTGELFF
J gene: TRBJ1-1; V gene: TRBV3-1/TRBV3-2; clone size: few; D gene: TRBD1; CDR3 DNA: TGTGCCAGCAGGAAGGGGGCCACTGAAGCTTTCTTT; CDR3 protein: CASRKGATEAFF
J gene: TRBJ1-2; V gene: TRBV7-2; clone size: .; D gene: TRBD1; CDR3 DNA: TGTGCCAGCAGCCCCGTCGGGGGACAGCTTACCTATGGCTACACCTTC; CDR3 protein: CASSPVGGQLTYGYTF
J gene: TRBJ2-7; V gene: TRBV29-1; clone size: .; D gene: TRBD2; CDR3 DNA: TGCAGCGGGCGAGGACTAGCGGACTACGAGCAGTACTTC; CDR3 protein: CSGRGLADYEQYF
J gene: TRBJ1-2; V gene: TRBV5-4; clone size: few; D gene: TRBD1; CDR3 DNA: TGTGCCAGCAGGGCGACAGGGTCTATCTATGGCTACACCTTC; CDR3 protein: CASRATGSIYGYTF
J gene: TRBJ2-1; V gene: TRBV4-3; clone size: .; D gene: TRBD2; CDR3 DNA: TGCGCCAGCAGCCAACCAAGCGGGGGTTACAATGAGCAGTTCTTC; CDR3 protein: CASSQPSGGYNEQFF
J gene: TRBJ2-1; V gene: TRBV5-1; clone size: .; D gene: TRBD2; CDR3 DNA: TGCGCCAGCAGCTTATCTAGCGGGAGCAGCAGTGAGCAGTTCTTC; CDR3 protein: CASSLSSGSSSEQFF
J gene: TRBJ2-1; V gene: TRBV7-3; clone size: .; D gene: TRBD2; CDR3 DNA: TGTGCCAGCAGCCCTAGCGGGGGGGCTAATGAGCAGTTCTTC; CDR3 protein: CASSPSGGANEQFF
J gene: TRBJ1-2; V gene: TRBV6-5; clone size: .; D gene: .; CDR3 DNA: TGTGCCAGCAGTTCCAATCTTCACAAAAGGGGTGGCTACACCTTC; CDR3 protein: CASSSNLHKRGGYTF
J gene: TRBJ1-1; V gene: TRBV4-2; clone size: .; D gene: TRBD1; CDR3 DNA: TGTGCCAGCAGCCAAGGGGGGACAGAAATGAACACTGAAGCTTTCTTT; CDR3 protein: CASSQGGTEMNTEAFF
J gene: TRBJ2-3; V gene: TRBV24-1; clone size: .; D gene: TRBD1; CDR3 DNA: TGTGCCACCAGTGGAGGTCGGGACAGCAACACAGATACGCAGTATTTT; CDR3 protein: CATSGGRDSNTDTQYF
J gene: TRBJ2-5; V gene: TRBV5-6; clone size: .; D gene: TRBD2; CDR3 DNA: TGTGCCAGCAGCTTGGGGCCCGGGGGGGAGACCCAGTACTTC; CDR3 protein: CASSLGPGGETQYF
J gene: TRBJ1-6; V gene: TRBV10-2; clone size: .; D gene: TRBD1; CDR3 DNA: TGCGCCAGCACCCAGACAGGGAGAAATTCACCCCTCCACTTT; CDR3 protein: CASTQTGRNSPLHF
J gene: TRBJ1-5; V gene: TRBV4-1; clone size: once; D gene: TRBD1; CDR3 DNA: TGCGCCAGCAGCCACCCGCCGGGACAGGGGTTTCAGCCCCAGCATTTT; CDR3 protein: CASSHPPGQGFQPQHF
J gene: TRBJ1-6; V gene: TRBV7-2; clone size: .; D gene: .; CDR3 DNA: TGTGCCAGCAGCTTGTCCCTGGGGGGTGCAAATTCACCCCTCCACTTT; CDR3 protein: CASSLSLGGANSPLHF
J gene: TRBJ2-7; V gene: TRBV3-1/TRBV3-2; clone size: .; D gene: .; CDR3 DNA: TGTGCCAGCAGCCCGATCCCAGTTTTCCTCTCCTACGAGCAGTACTTC; CDR3 protein: CASSPIPVFLSYEQYF
J gene: TRBJ2-2; V gene: TRBV9; clone size: .; D gene: TRBD2; CDR3 DNA: TGTGCCAGCAGCGCTAGCGGAACTAACACCGGGGAGCTGTTTTTT; CDR3 protein: CASSASGTNTGELFF
J gene: TRBJ2-5; V gene: TRBV9; clone size: .; D gene: TRBD1; CDR3 DNA: TGTGCCAGCAGCGTGGGGACAGGAGAAGAGACCCAGTACTTC; CDR3 protein: CASSVGTGEETQYF
J gene: TRBJ1-6; V gene: TRBV28; clone size: .; D gene: TRBD1; CDR3 DNA: TGTGCCAGCAGTTCCCCGGGACAGGGGAGCGGATCACCCCTCCACTTT; CDR3 protein: CASSSPGQGSGSPLHF
J gene: TRBJ2-1; V gene: TRBV5-1; clone size: .; D gene: TRBD1; CDR3 DNA: TGCGCCAGCAGCTTGGTCGCTGGGACAGGGGGCATCAATGAGCAGTTCTTC; CDR3 protein: CASSLVAGTGGINEQFF
J gene: TRBJ1-1; V gene: TRBV12-3/TRBV12-4; clone size: .; D gene: .; CDR3 DNA: TGTGCCAGCAGTTCACCGACAACCACGGAAGCTTTCTTT; CDR3 protein: CASSSPTTTEAFF
J gene: TRBJ2-1; V gene: TRBV4-3; clone size: .; D gene: .; CDR3 DNA: TGCGCCAGCAGCCAAGATGGGCGGGGTCAGTTCTTC; CDR3 protein: CASSQDGRGQFF
J gene: TRBJ2-2; V gene: TRBV4-1; clone size: .; D gene: TRBD2; CDR3 DNA: TGCGCCAGCAGCCACCGGACTAGCGGGGGGGCGAACACCGGGGAGCTGTTTTTT; CDR3 protein: CASSHRTSGGANTGELFF
J gene: TRBJ2-3; V gene: TRBV29-1; clone size: .; D gene: TRBD2; CDR3 DNA: TGCAGCTCCAAGGGGACTAGCGGGAAGGATACGCAGTATTTT; CDR3 protein: CSSKGTSGKDTQYF
J gene: TRBJ2-3; V gene: TRBV24-1; clone size: .; D gene: .; CDR3 DNA: TGTGCCACCAGTGATTCGATAGTCACAGATACGCAGTATTTT; CDR3 protein: CATSDSIVTDTQYF
J gene: TRBJ2-1; V gene: TRBV3-1/TRBV3-2; clone size: .; D gene: TRBD1; CDR3 DNA: TGTGCCAGCAGCCAAGGACAGGGAGTGCAGTTCTTC; CDR3 protein: CASSQGQGVQFF
J gene: TRBJ2-1; V gene: TRBV27; clone size: .; D gene: TRBD1; CDR3 DNA: TGTGCCAGCACCATGGGACAGAGCTCCTACAATGAGCAGTTCTTC; CDR3 protein: CASTMGQSSYNEQFF
J gene: TRBJ2-3; V gene: TRBV10-3; clone size: .; D gene: .; CDR3 DNA: TGTGCCATCAGTGGTAGCGGCACAGATACGCAGTATTTT; CDR3 protein: CAISGSGTDTQYF
J gene: TRBJ2-3; V gene: TRBV2; clone size: .; D gene: TRBD2; CDR3 DNA: TGTGCCAGCAGAGAGCGGGAGGGGACAGATACGCAGTATTTT; CDR3 protein: CASREREGTDTQYF
J gene: TRBJ2-3; V gene: TRBV28; clone size: .; D gene: TRBD2; CDR3 DNA: TGTGCCAGCAGCTTCGGACTAGCGGGGGGGTACACAGATACGCAGTATTTT; CDR3 protein: CASSFGLAGGYTDTQYF
J gene: TRBJ2-7; V gene: TRBV7-2; clone size: few; D gene: TRBD1; CDR3 DNA: TGTGCCAGCAGCTTCGGGACAGGGGGCTACGAGCAGTACTTC; CDR3 protein: CASSFGTGGYEQYF
J gene: TRBJ2-3; V gene: TRBV5-4; clone size: .; D gene: TRBD2; CDR3 DNA: TGTGCCAGCAGCACGAGACTAGCGGGGGGCACAGATACGCAGTATTTT; CDR3 protein: CASSTRLAGGTDTQYF
J gene: TRBJ1-5; V gene: TRBV5-1; clone size: .; D gene: .; CDR3 DNA: TGCGCCAGCAGCTGGATTACAGGAAGCAATCAGCCCCAGCATTTT; CDR3 protein: CASSWITGSNQPQHF
J gene: TRBJ2-5; V gene: TRBV7-3; clone size: once; D gene: TRBD1; CDR3 DNA: TGTGCCAGCAGCAATACAGGGGGATTGGAGACCCAGTACTTC; CDR3 protein: CASSNTGGLETQYF
J gene: TRBJ2-7; V gene: TRBV7-2; clone size: .; D gene: TRBD2; CDR3 DNA: TGTGCCAGCAGCTCCCCCTACGGGGGGAAAATCCTACGCTCGTACTTC; CDR3 protein: CASSSPYGGKILRSYF
J gene: TRBJ2-3; V gene: TRBV19; clone size: .; D gene: TRBD2; CDR3 DNA: TGTGCCAGCGTTGAGCGGGGGAGCACAGATACGCAGTATTTT; CDR3 protein: CASVERGSTDTQYF
J gene: TRBJ1-1; V gene: TRBV18; clone size: .; D gene: .; CDR3 DNA: TGTGCCAGCTCACCACCAGCGAACACTGAAGCTTTCTTT; CDR3 protein: CASSPPANTEAFF
J gene: TRBJ2-3; V gene: TRBV19; clone size: .; D gene: TRBD2; CDR3 DNA: TGTGCCAGTCGACTAGCGAGCACAGATACGCAGTATTTT; CDR3 protein: CASRLASTDTQYF
J gene: TRBJ1-2; V gene: TRBV18; clone size: .; D gene: .; CDR3 DNA: TGTGCCAGCTCACCGGGGCCCTCGTCGACAGGCCAGAACTATGGCTACACCTTC; CDR3 protein: CASSPGPSSTGQNYGYTF
J gene: TRBJ2-4; V gene: TRBV11-2; clone size: .; D gene: TRBD1; CDR3 DNA: TGTGCCAGCAGCATCGGGACAGGCGGGGACATTCAGTACTTC; CDR3 protein: CASSIGTGGDIQYF